This T cell receptor (beta chain) was identified in a study of blood T cell repertoires in COVID-19. Study as a whole: COVID-19 samples, acute and convalescent, were from the United States, Italy and Spain. PBMCs, B-cell-depleted T cells, or T cells were the source of the cDNA or gDNA that made up the material.

Source study methods: Estimated nucleated cell counts came from reference gene primer amplification. TCRdb's copy holds only in-frame clones and misses some; the assay was immunoSEQ multiplex PCR. The DNA gave D and trimming, while V, J and clone size come from that table. This table holds over 70,000 clones, approximately 88% found once. The sequence came from a man older than 75 with acute or convalescent COVID-19. Sequencing input: peripheral blood.

In nucleotides, the CDR3 is TGTGCCAGCTCACCTCCGAGTCCCGCAGATACGCAGTATTTT. Translation: CASSPPSPADTQYF. J is TRBJ2-3 and V is TRBV18; the D is unclear. Germline CDR1 reads KGHSH; CDR2 reads LQKENI. The CDR3 has 14 residues. V lost 3 bases and J lost 4, with 11 bases in between.